Presented here are 3 T cell receptor beta chains from one specimen sequenced in a study of T cell repertoires in cytomegalovirus infection. No antigen is known for these receptors. One entry per CDR3 protein results from TCRdb running MiXCR on the reads. The profile covers roughly 310,000 distinct CDR3 sequences, with about 29% appearing a single time and around 18% taken by the ten largest. This specimen consisted of cultured PBMCs, obtained from culture after CMV antigen stimulation. The receptors shown here come from a human donor in good health (CMV status not recorded). Some clones in this sample may be carry-over from other donors' samples.

This clonotype was counted many times. This chain joins TRBV7-2 and TRBJ2-7; no definite D call. Germline CDR1 reads SGHTA; CDR2 reads FQGNSA. With 8 bases removed from V and 6 bases from J, the gap between germline ends came to 20 bases. The CDR3 contains 14 residues. The DNA of the CDR3 is TGTGCCAGCTGGTCACCCCAAGGGTCGGGCGAGCAGTACTTC. Translating it yields CASWSPQGSGEQYF.

The V call is TRBV29-1, the J call TRBJ2-1; no firm D call. This CDR3 spans 11 amino acids. Per germline, CDR1 SQVTM and CDR2 ANQGSEA. V was pared by 5 bases and J by 3 bases, with 5 bases between. The CDR3 DNA reads as TGCAGCGTTAGTTACTACAATGAGCAGTTCTTC. As protein: CSVSYYNEQFF.

The chain couples TRBV7-9 to TRBJ1-3; no reliable D call. Trimming removed 1 base from V and 3 bases from J, with 10 bases in between. This CDR3 contains 15 residues. CDR1 is SEHNR and CDR2 is FQNEAQ in the germline V gene (reference sequence). For the CDR3, the DNA is TGTGCCAGCAGCTTAGTCACAGTCTTTGGAAACACCATATATTTT. This codes for CASSLVTVFGNTIYF.